A selection of T cell receptor beta chains follows, all from one sample in a study of tumor-infiltrating lymphocytes in oesophageal squamous cell carcinoma. One entry per CDR3 protein, called by TCRdb with MiXCR from the PCR reads. Altogether about 21,000 distinct CDR3 sequences are present, less than 45% being singletons, with the ten largest covering 30% to 45%. The sequenced sample was esophageal tumor tissue. The receptor source for this set is a male donor with esophageal squamous cell carcinoma. CDR3s include the opening cysteine and the closing phenylalanine or tryptophan. The order of the fields is D gene, clone size, J gene, V gene, CDR3 protein, CDR3 DNA. D genes are given only for firm matches. Some rows have no size entry. The others give once, few or many, or a class for an expanded clone.

d_gene: TRBD2; abundance: many; j_gene: TRBJ2-2; v_gene: TRBV10-3; CDR3aa: CAISGIGLAGGSTGELFF; CDR3nt: TGTGCCATCAGTGGGATAGGACTAGCGGGGGGGTCGACGGGGGAGCTGTTTTTT
d_gene: -; abundance: -; j_gene: TRBJ2-4; v_gene: TRBV7-9; CDR3aa: CASSLMGDKNIQYF; CDR3nt: TGTGCCAGCAGCTTAATGGGGGACAAAAACATTCAGTACTTC
d_gene: -; abundance: many; j_gene: TRBJ2-3; v_gene: TRBV5-6; CDR3aa: CASSPSGADTQYF; CDR3nt: TGTGCCAGCAGCCCATCCGGGGCAGATACGCAGTATTTT
d_gene: -; abundance: -; j_gene: TRBJ2-2; v_gene: TRBV29-1; CDR3aa: CSVANSANTGELFF; CDR3nt: TGCAGCGTTGCAAATTCGGCCAACACCGGGGAGCTGTTTTTT
d_gene: TRBD2; abundance: -; j_gene: TRBJ2-1; v_gene: TRBV7-8; CDR3aa: CASSFEGLLDTYNEQFF; CDR3nt: TGTGCCAGCAGCTTCGAGGGACTACTCGATACCTACAATGAGCAGTTCTTC
d_gene: -; abundance: -; j_gene: TRBJ1-2; v_gene: TRBV6-6; CDR3aa: CASSYSYVAGPWGYTF; CDR3nt: TGTGCCAGCAGTTACTCCTACGTTGCAGGTCCTTGGGGCTACACCTTC
d_gene: TRBD2; abundance: many; j_gene: TRBJ2-4; v_gene: TRBV15; CDR3aa: CATSRDPSPAGGWKNIQYF; CDR3nt: TGTGCCACCAGCAGAGATCCGTCTCCAGCGGGAGGATGGAAAAACATTCAGTACTTC
d_gene: -; abundance: -; j_gene: TRBJ1-6; v_gene: TRBV4-1; CDR3aa: CASSQVREPLHF; CDR3nt: TGCGCCAGCAGCCAAGTGAGGGAACCCCTCCACTTT
d_gene: -; abundance: many; j_gene: TRBJ2-5; v_gene: TRBV5-4; CDR3aa: CASSRGSAWTETQYF; CDR3nt: TGTGCCAGCAGCCGGGGATCAGCTTGGACGGAGACCCAGTACTTC
d_gene: -; abundance: -; j_gene: TRBJ2-7; v_gene: TRBV9; CDR3aa: CASNHSGAGAYEQYF; CDR3nt: TGTGCCAGCAACCACTCAGGAGCCGGAGCCTACGAGCAGTACTTC
d_gene: -; abundance: many; j_gene: TRBJ1-1; v_gene: TRBV27; CDR3aa: CASSFGGRMNTEAFF; CDR3nt: TGTGCCAGCAGTTTCGGAGGGCGAATGAACACTGAAGCTTTCTTT
d_gene: TRBD1; abundance: few; j_gene: TRBJ1-4; v_gene: TRBV19; CDR3aa: CASSLGQSLNEKLFF; CDR3nt: TGTGCCAGTAGCTTGGGACAGTCACTTAATGAAAAACTGTTTTTT
d_gene: -; abundance: many; j_gene: TRBJ2-1; v_gene: TRBV11-2; CDR3aa: CASRPPGTGNEQFF; CDR3nt: TGTGCCAGCAGACCTCCCGGGACTGGGAATGAGCAGTTCTTC
d_gene: TRBD2; abundance: few; j_gene: TRBJ2-7; v_gene: TRBV7-8; CDR3aa: CASSLWGGGGQYF; CDR3nt: TGTGCCAGCAGCCTGTGGGGAGGCGGGGGGCAGTACTTC
d_gene: TRBD1; abundance: -; j_gene: TRBJ2-1; v_gene: TRBV20-1; CDR3aa: CSAGTGFIGDEQFF; CDR3nt: TGCAGTGCCGGGACAGGTTTCATTGGGGATGAGCAGTTCTTC
d_gene: -; abundance: few; j_gene: TRBJ2-5; v_gene: TRBV7-7; CDR3aa: CASSLGVLKTQYF; CDR3nt: TGTGCTAGCAGCTTGGGGGTTTTGAAGACCCAGTACTTC
d_gene: TRBD2; abundance: medium-sized; j_gene: TRBJ2-5; v_gene: TRBV7-3; CDR3aa: CASSRLAGGGTQYF; CDR3nt: TGTGCCAGCAGCCGACTAGCGGGAGGGGGGACCCAGTACTTC
d_gene: -; abundance: -; j_gene: TRBJ1-2; v_gene: TRBV12-3/TRBV12-4; CDR3aa: CASSLALRGWGFISSYGYTF; CDR3nt: TGTGCCAGCAGTTTAGCGCTGCGAGGGTGGGGGTTCATCTCTAGCTATGGCTACACCTTC
d_gene: -; abundance: few; j_gene: TRBJ2-1; v_gene: TRBV6-5; CDR3aa: CASSYSRRGDEQFF; CDR3nt: TGTGCCAGCAGTTACTCGAGGAGGGGGGATGAGCAGTTCTTC
d_gene: -; abundance: -; j_gene: TRBJ2-1; v_gene: TRBV10-3; CDR3aa: CAISEMTPSYEQFF; CDR3nt: TGTGCCATCAGTGAAATGACTCCGTCCTACGAGCAGTTCTTC
d_gene: -; abundance: few; j_gene: TRBJ2-1; v_gene: TRBV7-2; CDR3aa: CASSLDSGPYNEQFF; CDR3nt: TGTGCCAGCAGCTTAGACAGCGGACCCTACAATGAGCAGTTCTTC
d_gene: TRBD1; abundance: many; j_gene: TRBJ2-1; v_gene: TRBV27; CDR3aa: CASVNRGLTFNEQFF; CDR3nt: TGTGCCAGCGTCAACAGGGGTCTTACCTTCAATGAGCAGTTCTTC
d_gene: -; abundance: many; j_gene: TRBJ2-2; v_gene: TRBV18; CDR3aa: CASPRAGNTGELFF; CDR3nt: TGTGCCAGCCCCAGGGCAGGGAACACCGGGGAGCTGTTTTTT
d_gene: -; abundance: many; j_gene: TRBJ1-2; v_gene: TRBV2; CDR3aa: CATLGHPYGYTF; CDR3nt: TGTGCCACCCTTGGACACCCCTATGGCTACACCTTC
d_gene: -; abundance: -; j_gene: TRBJ2-2; v_gene: TRBV6-4; CDR3aa: CASRRSQNTGELFF; CDR3nt: TGTGCCAGCCGACGGTCCCAGAACACCGGGGAGCTGTTTTTT
d_gene: -; abundance: -; j_gene: TRBJ2-3; v_gene: TRBV10-3; CDR3aa: CAIRGSASGGQAGTDTQYF; CDR3nt: TGTGCCATCCGTGGTTCAGCTAGCGGAGGACAGGCGGGCACAGATACGCAGTATTTT
d_gene: -; abundance: many; j_gene: TRBJ2-7; v_gene: TRBV24-1; CDR3aa: CATSDPEQGDEQYF; CDR3nt: TGTGCCACCAGTGACCCAGAGCAGGGTGACGAGCAGTACTTC
d_gene: -; abundance: -; j_gene: TRBJ1-6; v_gene: TRBV7-6; CDR3aa: CASSSPADSGNSPLHF; CDR3nt: TGTGCCAGCAGCTCTCCGGCGGACAGTGGTAATTCACCCCTCCACTTT
d_gene: TRBD2; abundance: -; j_gene: TRBJ2-3; v_gene: TRBV24-1; CDR3aa: CATSETGGSTDTQYF; CDR3nt: TGTGCCACCAGTGAGACGGGGGGAAGCACAGATACGCAGTATTTT
d_gene: -; abundance: medium-sized; j_gene: TRBJ2-7; v_gene: TRBV7-8; CDR3aa: CASSSAYEQYF; CDR3nt: TGTGCCAGCAGCTCTGCCTACGAGCAGTACTTC
d_gene: TRBD1; abundance: -; j_gene: TRBJ2-1; v_gene: TRBV7-9; CDR3aa: CASTADRDYNEQFF; CDR3nt: TGTGCCAGCACCGCGGACAGGGACTACAATGAGCAGTTCTTC
d_gene: TRBD2; abundance: -; j_gene: TRBJ2-1; v_gene: TRBV7-9; CDR3aa: CASNSGRENNEQFF; CDR3nt: TGTGCCAGCAACTCAGGGCGGGAGAATAATGAGCAGTTCTTC
d_gene: TRBD2; abundance: -; j_gene: TRBJ2-1; v_gene: TRBV7-8; CDR3aa: CASSLSGGAPGEQFF; CDR3nt: TGTGCCAGCAGCTTATCCGGGGGGGCACCAGGTGAGCAGTTCTTC
d_gene: TRBD1; abundance: many; j_gene: TRBJ2-7; v_gene: TRBV11-2; CDR3aa: CASSSGQGHYEQYF; CDR3nt: TGTGCCAGCAGCTCCGGACAGGGGCACTACGAGCAGTACTTC
d_gene: -; abundance: -; j_gene: TRBJ2-7; v_gene: TRBV9; CDR3aa: CASSSGTPGDEQYF; CDR3nt: TGTGCCAGCAGTTCCGGGACTCCCGGCGATGAGCAGTACTTC
d_gene: -; abundance: few; j_gene: TRBJ1-5; v_gene: TRBV10-3; CDR3aa: CAISKDSNQPQHF; CDR3nt: TGTGCCATCAGTAAAGACAGCAATCAGCCCCAGCATTTT
d_gene: TRBD2; abundance: -; j_gene: TRBJ2-2; v_gene: TRBV3-1; CDR3aa: CASSPGAGTYAGELFF; CDR3nt: TGTGCCAGCAGCCCGGGAGCGGGAACCTACGCCGGGGAGCTGTTTTTT